This paragraph covers one TCR beta chain sequence. The sample is drawn from a study of blood T cell repertoires in COVID-19. Profiling relied on immunoSEQ multiplex PCR, and the TCRdb table lists in-frame clones only, not all of them. Of 50,000 to 65,000 clones in the sample, under 80% were seen once. The CDR3 extends over 14 amino acids. In germline, CDR1 is LNHDA, CDR2 SQIVND (reference sequence). V lost 0 bases, J lost 6 bases, and 10 bases lay in between. Sequenced input: PBMCs or T cells enriched from blood (not recorded which). The V and J genes are TRBV19 and TRBJ2-3; possible D gene TRBD1, 6 bases. This sequence originates from a woman aged 60-70 years who had been exposed to COVID-19. The CDR3 bases are TGTGCCAGTAGTATAGAACAGGGTCCTGATACGCAGTATTTT. It encodes CASSIEQGPDTQYF.